These 25 T cell receptor beta chains share one sample of origin, sequenced in a study of blood T cell repertoires in COVID-19 (TCRdb year 2020). The protocol used for the library was the immunoSEQ multiplex PCR assay. What TCRdb holds here is the immuneACCESS table cut down to in-frame rearrangements. Part of the clones is not present; checked against another copy, under half of the missing clones reflect an unresolved V gene, and the others are unexplained. Recorded for this sample are about 110,000 clones; 60% to 80% of them occurred a single time. The top ten constitute approximately 0.87% of the sample. Input material: peripheral blood. The receptors shown here come from a human donor with acute or convalescent COVID-19. The donor label of this sample is uncertain.

V and J are TRBV19 and TRBJ1-2; TRBD1 aligns across 8 bases. Germline CDR1 reads LNHDA; CDR2 reads SQIVND (reference sequence). The CDR3 contains 13 residues. Trimming cost V 4 bases and J 5 bases; bases outside gene matches: 3. The CDR3 is CASSTDRGYGYTF. CDR3 bases: TGTGCCAGTAGTACCGACAGGGGATATGGCTACACCTTC. Looking up the rest from reference TRBV19 and TRBJ1-2 gives the full variable domain: DGGITQSPKYLFRKEGQNVTLSCEQNLNHDAMYWYRQDPGQGLRLIYYSQIVNDFQKGDIAEGYSVSREKKESFPLTVTSAQKNPTAFYLCASSTDRGYGYTFGSGTRLTVV.

The chain couples TRBV7-9 to TRBJ2-5, with 13 nucleotides matching TRBD2. This CDR3 has 13 amino acids. Germline assignment: CDR1 SEHNR and CDR2 FQNEAQ (reference sequence). V gave up 4 bases and J gave up 9 bases; unmatched junction bases: 2. The CDR3 here is CASSSTSGGSQYF. The CDR3 DNA reads TGTGCCAGCAGCTCGACTAGCGGGGGGTCCCAGTACTTC.

The rearrangement joins TRBV6-6 to TRBJ1-5; 9 positions agree with TRBD1. Germline-derived CDR1 and CDR2 are MNHNY and SVGAGI (reference sequence). This CDR3 is built from 13 residues. Trimming at V came to 6 bases and at J to 5 bases, leaving 2 bases not matched to a gene. As DNA, the CDR3 is TGTGCCAGCAGGGGACAGGGTTATCAGCCCCAGCATTTT. Protein product: CASRGQGYQPQHF.

This clone was found a few times. Other DNA sequences in this specimen translate into the identical CDR3. This chain links TRBV12-3 or TRBV12-4 with TRBJ2-5; D gene unclear. The CDR3 runs to 11 residues. The V end was cut by 2 bases, the J end by 5 bases, with 3 bases between. The CDR3 reads CASSLRETQYF. The CDR3 bases are TGTGCCAGCAGTTTACGGGAGACCCAGTACTTC.

This clone appeared a single time. The chain carries TRBV27 and TRBJ2-3; 8 positions agree with TRBD1. The germline gives CDR1 MNHEY, CDR2 SMNVEV (reference sequence). V shed 3 bases and J 4 bases; nucleotides not matched to a gene: 3. The length of the CDR3 is 14 residues. The DNA of the CDR3 is TGTGCCAGCAGTTTCCGGACAGGGCCAGATACGCAGTATTTT. This codes for CASSFRTGPDTQYF.

V usage is TRBV6-1 and J usage is TRBJ2-1; D perhaps matches TRBD2 (5 bases). Germline CDR1 reads MNHNS; CDR2 reads SASEGT. The CDR3 is 14 residues long. V was pared by 2 bases and J by 6 bases, with 11 bases between. CDR3: CASSEFAGLNEQFF. The DNA for the CDR3 is TGTGCCAGCAGTGAATTTGCAGGACTCAATGAGCAGTTCTTC.

This clone was observed many times. The gene calls are TRBV20-1 and TRBJ1-2; tentative D call: TRBD1 (6 bases). CDR1 and CDR2 (germline): DFQATT, SNEGSKA (reference sequence). CDR3 length: 13 amino acids. V was shortened by 3 bases and J by 6 bases, with 14 bases between the two germline ends. The CDR3, as DNA: TGCAGTGCTAGTTCGCAGGGGCCCGATGGCTACACCTTC. Its translation is CSASSQGPDGYTF.

The genes are TRBV30 and TRBJ2-5; D is perhaps TRBD2 (5 bases). The CDR3 length is 11 residues. Between the trimmed V and J ends, which lost 0 bases and 7 bases, there was a span of 6 bases. From germline, CDR1 is GTSNPN and CDR2 SVGIG (reference sequence). CDR3 DNA sequence: TGTGCCTGGAGTGTCCGGGGGACCCAGTACTTC. Translating gives CAWSVRGTQYF.

For this clone: This clone may be a read error of a much larger clone one base away. The chain recombines TRBV15 with TRBJ1-2; 9 nucleotides align to TRBD1. In germline, CDR1 is LNHNV, CDR2 YYDKDF (reference sequence). V was pared by 1 base and J by 8 bases, with 11 bases of the junction left unmatched. The length of the CDR3 is 16 residues. CDR3 sequence: CATSRAGPGQGGGYTF. CDR3 nucleotide sequence: TGTGCCACCAGCAGAGCGGGGCCGGGACAGGGAGGGGGCTACACCTTC. Full variable domain (remainder filled in from reference TRBV15 and TRBJ1-2): DAMVIQNPRYQVTQFGKPVTLSCSQTLNHNVMYWYQQKSSQAPKLLFHYYDKDFNNEADTPDNFQSRRPNTSFCFLDIRSPGLGDTAMYLCATSRAGPGQGGGYTFGSGTRLTVV.

A remark on this clone: Its ends do not fully match the called genes, so a read error is possible. The CDR3 DNA sequence: TGTGCCAGCAGCCACCCACCGCGCGGGGCTATTCCGGTCTTC. This sequence encodes CASSHPPRGAIPVF. This chain uses TRBV3-1 (or the pseudogene TRBV3-2) with TRBJ2-1; D is possibly TRBD2 (6 bases). The CDR3 contains 14 residues. Germline V gives CDR1 LGHDT, CDR2 YNNKEL (reference sequence).

CDR3 sequence: CASKEYADSPNTGELFF. The CDR3 coding sequence is TGCGCCAGCAAAGAATACGCCGACAGCCCGAACACCGGGGAGCTGTTTTTT. V usage is TRBV10-2 and J usage is TRBJ2-2; tentative D call: TRBD1 (5 bases). Germline CDR1 reads WSHSY; CDR2 reads SAAADI. This CDR3 is built from 17 residues. Trimming removed 7 bases at V and 0 bases at J, with 18 bases between.

This clone was seen more than once but under ten times. J is TRBJ2-3 and V is TRBV21-1; the D call in the table, TRBD2, was not verified against the DNA. TRBV21-1 is given as a pseudogene. The CDR3 spans 19 residues. The CDR3 spells CASSKVGGLSVTSTDTQYF. The CDR3 DNA sequence: TGTGCCAGCAGCAAAGTGGGGGGGTTGAGTGTCACTAGCACAGATACGCAGTATTTT.

The chain carries TRBV6-5 and TRBJ2-1, with 11 bases that match TRBD2. Per germline, CDR1 MNHEY and CDR2 SVGAGI. Trimming cost V 2 bases and J 2 bases; bases outside gene matches: 2. The length of the CDR3 is 16 residues. The CDR3 DNA reads as TGTGCCAGCAGTTACACTAGCGGGGGCGCCTACAATGAGCAGTTCTTC. Its protein is CASSYTSGGAYNEQFF.

V gene TRBV7-9 combines with J gene TRBJ2-3, with D perhaps matching TRBD2 (6 bases). The CDR3 runs 16 residues. Per the germline V gene, CDR1 is SEHNR and CDR2 is FQNEAQ (reference sequence). Trimming took off 5 bases at V and 3 bases at J, with 18 bases between the two ends. CDR3 in amino acids: CASSPFGGWGTDTQYF. CDR3 bases: TGTGCCAGCAGCCCGTTCGGGGGTTGGGGGACAGATACGCAGTATTTT.

This clone was counted ten times or more. The CDR3 sequence: CASGLSLGLAGGRGTDTQYF. In DNA, the CDR3 is TGTGCTAGTGGTTTGTCGTTGGGACTAGCGGGGGGGCGAGGCACAGATACGCAGTATTTT. The genes are TRBV12-5 and TRBJ2-3; 16 nucleotides line up with TRBD2. This CDR3 contains 20 residues. Germline CDR1 and CDR2: LGHNT and FRNRAP. Unmatched junction bases numbered 9, after V lost 2 bases and J lost 1 base.

The rearrangement joins TRBV7-2 to TRBJ2-7; 8 nucleotides match TRBD1. Germline V lookup: CDR1 SGHTA, CDR2 FQGNSA. The CDR3 length is 14 residues. V lost 5 bases, J lost 1 base, and 4 bases stayed unmatched. The CDR3 nucleotides are TGTGCCAGCAGCGCAGGACAGGGATCCTACGAGCAGTACTTC. This codes for CASSAGQGSYEQYF.

This clone has a handful of counts. J is TRBJ1-5 and V is TRBV4-2; the D gene is possibly TRBD1 (5 bases). V dropped 4 bases and J dropped 6 bases, with 16 bases sitting between them. The germline CDR1 and CDR2 sequences are LGHNA and YNFKEQ. The CDR3 covers 15 residues. CDR3 nucleotide sequence: TGTGCCAGCAGCCCCCTCGGGTGGGGGGGTCAGCCCCAGCATTTT. Translating gives CASSPLGWGGQPQHF.

The rearrangement uses TRBV6-5 and TRBJ1-1, with TRBD1 as a possible D gene (5 bases). Trimming took off 0 bases at V and 0 bases at J, with 8 bases between the two ends. Germline-derived CDR1 and CDR2 are MNHEY and SVGAGI. The CDR3 spans 15 residues. The CDR3 region has the DNA TGTGCCAGCAGTTACTCCGCCAGGGTGAACACTGAAGCTTTCTTT. Its translation: CASSYSARVNTEAFF.

Written as DNA, the CDR3 is TGTGCCAGCAGTTTTTTCAGGGACACTGAAGCTTTCTTT. Its protein product is CASSFFRDTEAFF. The chain combines TRBV27 with TRBJ1-1; D is possibly TRBD1 (5 bases). V lost 3 bases and J lost 3, with 8 bases in between. There are 13 residues in the CDR3. Germline CDR1 reads MNHEY; CDR2 reads SMNVEV (reference sequence).

The chain employs TRBV6-5 and TRBJ2-5, with TRBD2 matching over 9 bases. The V and J ends lost 6 bases and 3 bases, in that order; junction bases with no gene match: 2. Looked up from germline, CDR1 is MNHEY and CDR2 is SVGAGI. The CDR3 runs 13 residues. CDR3 in amino acids: CASRRGGEETQYF. CDR3 nucleotides: TGTGCCAGCAGGCGGGGGGGGGAAGAGACCCAGTACTTC.

The gene calls are TRBV19 and TRBJ1-5; D might be TRBD1 (6 bases). The CDR3 totals 14 residues. V was cut by 7 bases and J by 2 bases, with 12 bases left in between. Germline CDR1 is LNHDA and CDR2 is SQIVND (reference sequence). This CDR3 is CASTRGLGNQPQHF. The CDR3 bases are TGTGCCAGTACGCGGGGGCTGGGCAATCAGCCCCAGCATTTT. The full variable domain, completed using reference TRBV19 and TRBJ1-5, is DGGITQSPKYLFRKEGQNVTLSCEQNLNHDAMYWYRQDPGQGLRLIYYSQIVNDFQKGDIAEGYSVSREKKESFPLTVTSAQKNPTAFYLCASTRGLGNQPQHFGDGTRLSIL.

This CDR3 is CASSNTGQSYEQYF. CDR3 sequence (DNA): TGTGCCAGCAGCAATACGGGACAGTCCTACGAGCAGTACTTC. The J gene is TRBJ2-7, the V gene TRBV7-9; 7 bases match TRBD1. Germline assignment: CDR1 SEHNR and CDR2 FQNEAQ (reference sequence). The CDR3 extends over 14 amino acids. V gave up 5 bases and J gave up 1 base; unmatched junction bases: 5.

V and J are TRBV12-3 or TRBV12-4 and TRBJ1-2, with D perhaps TRBD1 (5 bases). V gave up 10 bases and J gave up 8 bases, with 20 bases separating them. The CDR3 totals 13 residues. DNA of the CDR3: TGTGCCAACCGGGTGGGCAGGGAAGGAGGCTACACCTTC. Its protein product is CANRVGREGGYTF.

In its sample, this clone was seen a few times. This sequence joins TRBV12-5 and TRBJ1-4; 7 bases fit TRBD1. The junction had 8 bases not matched to a gene; V was cut back by 4 bases and J by 3 bases. The germline V gene has CDR1 LGHNT and CDR2 FRNRAP. The CDR3 spans 16 residues. Here the CDR3 reads CASGSQTGRANEKLFF. In nucleotides, the CDR3 is TGTGCTAGTGGTTCCCAGACAGGGCGGGCTAATGAAAAACTGTTTTTT. Using reference TRBV12-5 and TRBJ1-4 for the parts outside the CDR3, the full variable domain is DARVTQTPRHKVTEMGQEVTMRCQPILGHNTVFWYRQTMMQGLELLAYFRNRAPLDDSGMPKDRFSAEMPDATLATLKIQPSEPRDSAVYFCASGSQTGRANEKLFFGSGTQLSVL.

The CDR3 loop is CASSQVGGNFAEAFF. The CDR3 nucleotides are TGCGCCAGCAGCCAAGTAGGGGGAAATTTCGCTGAAGCTTTCTTT. This chain connects TRBV4-1 to TRBJ1-1; D might be TRBD1 (6 bases). Germline CDR1 and CDR2: MGHRA and YSYEKL. The CDR3 runs to 15 residues. Trimming shortened V by 1 base and J by 6 bases, and 15 bases separated the two germline ends.